Sequencing of this T cell receptor (beta chain) was carried out in a study of blood T cells in healthy people across ages. Study outcomes and limitations: PBMCs that were unsorted prevented a conclusive naive versus antigen-experienced comparison. Versus aged donors, long-lived donors had higher diversity and more naive CD4+ cells.

This CDR3 is built from 15 residues. Germline CDR1 and CDR2: LGHDT and YNNKEL (reference sequence). V shed 1 base and J shed 3 bases, with 12 bases lying between them. This clonotype was detected ten times or more. The antigen is not known. It was with a sample-barcoded 5' primer and a J-beta primer mix that a second PCR of roughly 6 to 12 cycles was run. TCRdb reprocessed the 5' RACE reads via MiXCR and lists one record per CDR3 protein. Among more than 800,000 distinct CDR3 sequences listed, under 30% were seen once. Every donor gave roughly 9.2 milliliters of peripheral blood. Per-sample PBMC isolation yielded at least 7 million cells.

The sequence derives from a woman of 80 years or more in good health. The sequencing sample was made of blood. The chain carries TRBV3-1 and TRBJ1-2; tentative D call: TRBD1 (5 bases). In DNA form, the CDR3 reads TGTGCCAGCAGCCAAGTACGCCAGGGTCACTATGGCTACACCTTC. It specifies CASSQVRQGHYGYTF.